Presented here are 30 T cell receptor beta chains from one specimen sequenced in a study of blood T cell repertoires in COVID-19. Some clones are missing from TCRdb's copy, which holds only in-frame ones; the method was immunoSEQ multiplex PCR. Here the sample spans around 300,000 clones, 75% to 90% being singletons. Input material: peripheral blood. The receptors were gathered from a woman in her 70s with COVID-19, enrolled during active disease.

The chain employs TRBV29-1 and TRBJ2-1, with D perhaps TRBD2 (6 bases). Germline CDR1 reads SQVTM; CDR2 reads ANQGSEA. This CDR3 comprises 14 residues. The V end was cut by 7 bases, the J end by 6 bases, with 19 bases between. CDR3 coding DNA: TGCAGCGCCGAAGGAGGGTTGGGAAGCAATGAGCAGTTCTTC. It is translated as CSAEGGLGSNEQFF.

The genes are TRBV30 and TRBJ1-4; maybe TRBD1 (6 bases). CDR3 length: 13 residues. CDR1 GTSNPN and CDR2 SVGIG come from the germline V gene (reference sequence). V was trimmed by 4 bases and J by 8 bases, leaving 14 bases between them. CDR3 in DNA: TGTGCCTGGAATAATCAGGGGAGAGAAAAACTGTTTTTT. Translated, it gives CAWNNQGREKLFF.

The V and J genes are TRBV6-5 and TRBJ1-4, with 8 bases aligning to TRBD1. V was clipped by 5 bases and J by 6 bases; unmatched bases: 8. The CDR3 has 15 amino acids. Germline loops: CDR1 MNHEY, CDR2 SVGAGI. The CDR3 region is CASSRTTDRDEKLFF. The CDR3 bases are TGTGCCAGCAGTCGGACCACGGACAGGGATGAAAAACTGTTTTTT.

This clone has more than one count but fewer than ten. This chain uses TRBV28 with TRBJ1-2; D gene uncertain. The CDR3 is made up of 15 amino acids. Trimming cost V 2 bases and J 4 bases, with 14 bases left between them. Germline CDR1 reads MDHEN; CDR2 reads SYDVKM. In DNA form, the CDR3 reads TGTGCCAGCAGTTTAGATGTGAGGGCTCGCTATGGCTACACCTTC. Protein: CASSLDVRARYGYTF.

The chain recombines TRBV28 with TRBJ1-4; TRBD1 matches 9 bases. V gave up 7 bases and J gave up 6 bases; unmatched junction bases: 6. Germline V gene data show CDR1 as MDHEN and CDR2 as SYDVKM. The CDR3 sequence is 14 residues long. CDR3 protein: CASTSDRGDEKLFF. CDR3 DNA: TGTGCCAGCACCTCTGACAGGGGGGATGAAAAACTGTTTTTT.

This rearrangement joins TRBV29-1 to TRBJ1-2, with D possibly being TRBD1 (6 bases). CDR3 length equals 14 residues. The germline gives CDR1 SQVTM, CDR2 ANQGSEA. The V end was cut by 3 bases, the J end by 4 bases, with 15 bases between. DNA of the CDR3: TGCAGCGTTGAGGGGGCCCTACCCTTCTATGGCTACACCTTC. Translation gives CSVEGALPFYGYTF.

The CDR3 DNA sequence: TGTGCCATCAGGACTAGCGGATTATACAATGAGCAGTTCTTC. Its protein is CAIRTSGLYNEQFF. The chain uses TRBV10-3 and TRBJ2-1; 9 bases are a match to TRBD2. The CDR3 runs to 14 residues. Unmatched junction bases numbered 4, after V lost 6 bases and J lost 4 bases. Germline V gives CDR1 ENHRY, CDR2 SYGVKD.

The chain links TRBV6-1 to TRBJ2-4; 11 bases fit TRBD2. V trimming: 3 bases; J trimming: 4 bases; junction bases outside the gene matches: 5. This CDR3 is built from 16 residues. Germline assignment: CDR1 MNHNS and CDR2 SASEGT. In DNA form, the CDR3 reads TGTGCCAGCAGTGACCGACTAGCGGGGAGTAAAAACATTCAGTACTTC. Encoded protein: CASSDRLAGSKNIQYF.

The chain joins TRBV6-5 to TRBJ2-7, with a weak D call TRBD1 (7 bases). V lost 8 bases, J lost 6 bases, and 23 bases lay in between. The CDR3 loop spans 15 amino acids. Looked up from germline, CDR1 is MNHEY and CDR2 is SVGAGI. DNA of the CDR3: TGTGCCAGCGGGAGGCTGACAGGGTCAACTGGCGAGCAGTACTTC. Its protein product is CASGRLTGSTGEQYF.

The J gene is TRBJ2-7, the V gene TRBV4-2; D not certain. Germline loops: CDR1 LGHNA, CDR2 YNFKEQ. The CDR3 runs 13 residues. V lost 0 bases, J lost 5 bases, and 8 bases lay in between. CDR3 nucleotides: TGTGCCAGCAGCCAAGAGGGCGTAGACGAGCAGTACTTC. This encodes CASSQEGVDEQYF.

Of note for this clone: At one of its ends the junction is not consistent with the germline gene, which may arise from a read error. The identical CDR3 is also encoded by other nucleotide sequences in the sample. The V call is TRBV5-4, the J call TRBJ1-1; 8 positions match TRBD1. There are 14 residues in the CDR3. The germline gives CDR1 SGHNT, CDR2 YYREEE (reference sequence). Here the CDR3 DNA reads TGTGCCAGCAGTTTGGACAGGGTCAACACTGAAGCTTTCTTT. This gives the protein CASSLDRVNTEAFF.

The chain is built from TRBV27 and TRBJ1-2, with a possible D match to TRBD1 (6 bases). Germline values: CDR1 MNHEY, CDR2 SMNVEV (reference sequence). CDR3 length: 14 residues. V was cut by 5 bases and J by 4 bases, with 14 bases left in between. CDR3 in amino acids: CASSLGGQSYGYTF. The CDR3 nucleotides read TGTGCCAGCAGTCTTGGGGGACAATCCTATGGCTACACCTTC.

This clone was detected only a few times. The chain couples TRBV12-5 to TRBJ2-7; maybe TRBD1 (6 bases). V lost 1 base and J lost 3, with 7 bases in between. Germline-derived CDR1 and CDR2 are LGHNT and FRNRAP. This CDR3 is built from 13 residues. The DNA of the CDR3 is TGTGCTAGTGGTTTGGAACAGGGCTACGAGCAGTACTTC. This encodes CASGLEQGYEQYF.

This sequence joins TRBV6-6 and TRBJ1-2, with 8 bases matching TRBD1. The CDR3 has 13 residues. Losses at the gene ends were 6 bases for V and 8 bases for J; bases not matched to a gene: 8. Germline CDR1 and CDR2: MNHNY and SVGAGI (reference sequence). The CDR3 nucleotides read TGTGCCAGCAGCCCGGACAGGGCTCGAGGCTACACCTTC. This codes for CASSPDRARGYTF.

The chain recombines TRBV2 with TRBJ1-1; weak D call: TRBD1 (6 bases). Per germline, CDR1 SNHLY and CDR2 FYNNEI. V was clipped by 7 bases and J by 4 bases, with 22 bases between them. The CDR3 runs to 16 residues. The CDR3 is CASMNTGYRLSTEAFF. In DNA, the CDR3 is TGTGCCAGCATGAATACAGGGTACCGACTGAGCACTGAAGCTTTCTTT.

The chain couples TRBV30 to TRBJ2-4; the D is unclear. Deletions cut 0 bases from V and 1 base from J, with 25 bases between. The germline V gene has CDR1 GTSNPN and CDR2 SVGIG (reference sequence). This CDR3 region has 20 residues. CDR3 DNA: TGTGCCTGGAGTGTACTGGGTGCCCTTCCAGCTGGAGTTGCCAAAAACATTCAGTACTTC. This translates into CAWSVLGALPAGVAKNIQYF. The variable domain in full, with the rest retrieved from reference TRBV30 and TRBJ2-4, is SQTIHQWPATLVQPVGSPLSLECTVEGTSNPNLYWYRQAAGRGLQLLFYSVGIGQISSEVPQNLSASRPQDRQFILSSKKLLLSDSGFYLCAWSVLGALPAGVAKNIQYFGAGTRLSVL.

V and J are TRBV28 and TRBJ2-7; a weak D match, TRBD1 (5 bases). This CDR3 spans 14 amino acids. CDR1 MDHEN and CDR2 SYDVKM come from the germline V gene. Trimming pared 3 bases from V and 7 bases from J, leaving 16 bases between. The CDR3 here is CASSFRQGKGEQYF. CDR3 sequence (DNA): TGTGCCAGCAGTTTTAGGCAGGGCAAGGGAGAGCAGTACTTC.

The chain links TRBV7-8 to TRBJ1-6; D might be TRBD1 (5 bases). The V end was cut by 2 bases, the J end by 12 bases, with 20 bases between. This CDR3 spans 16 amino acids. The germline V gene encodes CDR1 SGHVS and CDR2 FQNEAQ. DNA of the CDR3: TGTGCCAGCAGCTTACACGGGACGGCGGGAGGGTTACCCCTCCACTTT. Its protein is CASSLHGTAGGLPLHF.

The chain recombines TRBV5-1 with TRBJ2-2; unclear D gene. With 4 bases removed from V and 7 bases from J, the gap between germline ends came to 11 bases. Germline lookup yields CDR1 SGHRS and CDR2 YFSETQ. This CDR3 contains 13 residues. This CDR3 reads CASSPRVGGELFF. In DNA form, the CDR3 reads TGCGCCAGCAGCCCTCGGGTCGGCGGGGAGCTGTTTTTT.

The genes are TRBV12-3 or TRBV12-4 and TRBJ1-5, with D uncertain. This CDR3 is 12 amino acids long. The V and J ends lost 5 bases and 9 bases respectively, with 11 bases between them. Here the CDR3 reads CASSVSGGPQHF. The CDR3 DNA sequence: TGTGCCAGCAGTGTTTCCGGTGGGCCCCAGCATTTT.

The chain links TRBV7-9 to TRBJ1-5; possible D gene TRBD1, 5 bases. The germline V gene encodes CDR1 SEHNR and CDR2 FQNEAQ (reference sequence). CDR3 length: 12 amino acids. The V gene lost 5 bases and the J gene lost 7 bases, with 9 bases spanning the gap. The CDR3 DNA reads TGTGCCAGCAGCCCTTCAGGGCAGCCCCAGCATTTT. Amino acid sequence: CASSPSGQPQHF.

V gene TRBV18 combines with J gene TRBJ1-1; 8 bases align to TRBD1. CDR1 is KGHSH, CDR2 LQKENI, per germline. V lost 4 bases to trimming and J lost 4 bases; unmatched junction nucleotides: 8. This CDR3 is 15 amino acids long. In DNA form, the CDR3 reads TGTGCCAGCTCACTACTCAGGGGGCAGGTCACTGAAGCTTTCTTT. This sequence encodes CASSLLRGQVTEAFF.

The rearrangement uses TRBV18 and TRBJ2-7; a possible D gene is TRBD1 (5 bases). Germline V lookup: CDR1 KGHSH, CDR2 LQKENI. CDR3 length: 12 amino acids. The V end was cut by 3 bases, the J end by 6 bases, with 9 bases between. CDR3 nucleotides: TGTGCCAGCTCACCCGACAGCTTCGAGCAGTACTTC. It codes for CASSPDSFEQYF.

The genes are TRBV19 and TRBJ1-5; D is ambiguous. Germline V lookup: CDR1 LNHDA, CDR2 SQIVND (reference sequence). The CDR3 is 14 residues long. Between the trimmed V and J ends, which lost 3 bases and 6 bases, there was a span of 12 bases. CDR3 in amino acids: CASSMGVMLQPQHF. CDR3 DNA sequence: TGTGCCAGTAGTATGGGAGTCATGCTTCAGCCCCAGCATTTT. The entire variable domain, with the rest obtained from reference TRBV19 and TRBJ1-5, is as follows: DGGITQSPKYLFRKEGQNVTLSCEQNLNHDAMYWYRQDPGQGLRLIYYSQIVNDFQKGDIAEGYSVSREKKESFPLTVTSAQKNPTAFYLCASSMGVMLQPQHFGDGTRLSIL.

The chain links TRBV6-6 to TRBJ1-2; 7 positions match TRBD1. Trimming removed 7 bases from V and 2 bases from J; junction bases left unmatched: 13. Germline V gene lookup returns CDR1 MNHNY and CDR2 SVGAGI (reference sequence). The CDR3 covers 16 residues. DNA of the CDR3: TGTGCCAGCACCGACCCGGGACAGTCGGGAAACTATGGCTACACCTTC. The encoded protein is CASTDPGQSGNYGYTF.

This CDR3 is CASSPGIQGNSPLHF. For the CDR3, the DNA is TGTGCCAGCAGCCCGGGCATCCAGGGAAATTCACCCCTCCACTTT. The rearrangement joins TRBV5-5 to TRBJ1-6; tentatively, D is TRBD1 (5 bases). This CDR3 contains 15 residues. V dropped 4 bases and J dropped 7 bases, with 15 bases sitting between them. Per germline, CDR1 SGHKS and CDR2 YYEKEE (reference sequence). The whole variable domain, filled in from reference TRBV5-5 and TRBJ1-6, reads DAGVTQSPTHLIKTRGQQVTLRCSPISGHKSVSWYQQVLGQGPQFIFQYYEKEERGRGNFPDRFSARQFPNYSSELNVNALLLGDSALYLCASSPGIQGNSPLHFGNGTRLTVT.

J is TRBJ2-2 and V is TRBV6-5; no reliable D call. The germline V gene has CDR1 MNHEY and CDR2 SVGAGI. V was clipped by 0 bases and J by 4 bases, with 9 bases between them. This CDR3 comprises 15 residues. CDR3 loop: CASSYSSTGTGELFF. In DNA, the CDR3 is TGTGCCAGCAGTTACTCGAGTACCGGCACCGGGGAGCTGTTTTTT.

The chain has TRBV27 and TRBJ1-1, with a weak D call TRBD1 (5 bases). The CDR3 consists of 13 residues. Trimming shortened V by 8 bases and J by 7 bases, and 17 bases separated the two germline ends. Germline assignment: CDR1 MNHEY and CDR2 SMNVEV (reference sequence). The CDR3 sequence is CASRFARDSEAFF. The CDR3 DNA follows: TGTGCCAGCCGATTCGCCCGAGACAGTGAAGCTTTCTTT.

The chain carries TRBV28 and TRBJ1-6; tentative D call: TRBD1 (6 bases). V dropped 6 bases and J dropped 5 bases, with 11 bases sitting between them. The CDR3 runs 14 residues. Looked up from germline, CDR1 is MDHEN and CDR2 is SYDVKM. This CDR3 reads CASSQGNNNSPLHF. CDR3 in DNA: TGTGCCAGCAGCCAGGGGAACAATAATTCACCCCTCCACTTT.

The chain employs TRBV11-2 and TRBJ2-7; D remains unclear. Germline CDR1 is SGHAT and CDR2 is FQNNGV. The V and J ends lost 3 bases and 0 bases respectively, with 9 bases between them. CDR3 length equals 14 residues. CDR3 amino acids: CASSLGVSSYEQYF. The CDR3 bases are TGTGCCAGCAGCTTGGGCGTGAGCTCCTACGAGCAGTACTTC. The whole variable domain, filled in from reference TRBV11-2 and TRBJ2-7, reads EAGVAQSPRYKIIEKRQSVAFWCNPISGHATLYWYQQILGQGPKLLIQFQNNGVVDDSQLPKDRFSAERLKGVDSTLKIQPAKLEDSAVYLCASSLGVSSYEQYFGPGTRLTVT.